These 18 T cell receptor beta chains originate from one sample sequenced in a study of T cells in tuberculosis. Profiled with immunoSEQ multiplex PCR; TCRdb holds only in-frame clones, not every one. The data show over 40,000 clones, 95% seen once. The specimen was PBMCs. All receptors derive from a donor aged 10-29 years with latent tuberculosis or without tuberculosis infection.

The chain carries TRBV7-6 and TRBJ2-5; 9 bases are a match to TRBD2. Trimming took 1 base from V and 4 from J; bases not matched to a gene: 4. The CDR3 runs to 15 residues. The germline CDR1 and CDR2 sequences are SGHVS and FNYEAQ. CDR3 loop: CASSLVGGLAETQYF. Written as DNA, the CDR3 is TGTGCCAGCAGCTTAGTAGGGGGACTAGCAGAGACCCAGTACTTC.

This clone came up once. The chain uses TRBV27 and TRBJ1-1; 7 nucleotides match TRBD1. Trimming removed 2 bases from V and 1 base from J; junction bases left unmatched: 7. Germline CDR1 and CDR2: MNHEY and SMNVEV (reference sequence). The CDR3 loop spans 16 amino acids. Written as DNA, the CDR3 is TGTGCCAGCAGTTTAGCAGGGGGTCTTGGGAACACTGAAGCTTTCTTT. Translated: CASSLAGGLGNTEAFF.

This chain joins TRBV11-2 and TRBJ2-7; 8 bases line up with TRBD1. Per the germline V gene, CDR1 is SGHAT and CDR2 is FQNNGV. V dropped 4 bases and J dropped 5; count of bases not matched to a gene: 7. This CDR3 contains 14 residues. Here the CDR3 reads CASSSTGVFNEQYF. DNA of the CDR3: TGTGCCAGCAGCTCGACAGGGGTTTTCAACGAGCAGTACTTC.

The chain has TRBV7-9 and TRBJ2-7; TRBD2 agrees at 11 bases. V dropped 5 bases and J dropped 4; count of bases not matched to a gene: 7. Germline CDR1 and CDR2: SEHNR and FQNEAQ (reference sequence). The CDR3 length is 15 residues. The CDR3 coding sequence is TGTGCCAGCAGCGCCCTAGCGGGGGGAAATTACGAGCAGTACTTC. Amino acids: CASSALAGGNYEQYF.

The rearrangement links TRBV6-1 to TRBJ2-3; 9 positions match TRBD1. With 1 base clipped from V and 1 base from J, the junction kept 0 bases outside the gene matches. CDR3 length equals 15 residues. Germline V gene lookup returns CDR1 MNHNS and CDR2 SASEGT. CDR3 sequence reads: CASSEGTGGTDTQYF. In DNA, the CDR3 is TGTGCCAGCAGTGAAGGGACAGGGGGCACAGATACGCAGTATTTT.

The genes are TRBV4-3 and TRBJ1-1, with unresolved D. The CDR3 is made up of 13 amino acids. V was shortened by 4 bases and J by 1 base, with 7 bases between the two germline ends. Germline lookup yields CDR1 LGHNA and CDR2 YSLEER. This chain's CDR3 is CASSLEGNTEAFF. The CDR3 nucleotides read TGCGCCAGCAGCCTGGAGGGGAACACTGAAGCTTTCTTT.

This clone was counted a single time. The rearrangement links TRBV11-2 to TRBJ2-7; maybe TRBD1 (6 bases). With 5 bases removed from V and 3 bases from J, the gap between germline ends came to 14 bases. The CDR3 sequence is 14 residues long. The germline CDR1 and CDR2 sequences are SGHAT and FQNNGV. CDR3 DNA sequence: TGTGCCAGCAGCCAGAGGCAGGGGATCTACGAGCAGTACTTC. This translates into CASSQRQGIYEQYF.

This clone was picked up one time. The chain links TRBV27 to TRBJ1-1; tentatively, D is TRBD1 (6 bases). Trimming removed 5 bases at V and 2 bases at J, with 12 bases between. This CDR3 is built from 14 residues. CDR1 is MNHEY, CDR2 SMNVEV, per germline (reference sequence). CDR3 nucleotide sequence: TGTGCCAGCAGTAATCGCAGGGGAAACACTGAAGCTTTCTTT. It translates to CASSNRRGNTEAFF.

With regard to this clone: Other nucleotide sequences in the sample specify the same CDR3. The CDR3 region is CSVEGPSGRYGYTF. CDR3 nucleotide sequence: TGCAGCGTTGAAGGACCATCAGGGCGCTATGGCTACACCTTC. The chain employs TRBV29-1 and TRBJ1-2, with D possibly TRBD1 on 5 matching bases. The V end was cut by 1 base, the J end by 4 bases, with 13 bases between. CDR3 size: 14 residues. CDR1 is SQVTM, CDR2 ANQGSEA, per germline.

The chain has TRBV12-1 and TRBJ1-1; the table assigns TRBD1, which was not confirmed against the DNA. TRBV12-1 is termed a pseudogene. CDR3 length: 16 amino acids. The CDR3 is CASSSPKRGQHTEAFF. The CDR3 DNA reads TGTGCCAGCAGCTCCCCTAAAAGGGGACAGCACACTGAAGCTTTCTTT.

The chain joins TRBV5-1 to TRBJ2-7, with D possibly being TRBD1 (6 bases). This CDR3 has 15 amino acids. V dropped 0 bases and J dropped 3 bases, with 13 bases sitting between them. Germline CDR1 SGHRS, CDR2 YFSETQ. The CDR3, as DNA: TGCGCCAGCAGCTTGGCTCCGCCAGGGGTCTACGAGCAGTACTTC. It codes for CASSLAPPGVYEQYF.

This chain links TRBV5-5 with TRBJ2-3; TRBD2 aligns across 10 bases. The V and J ends lost 2 bases and 1 base, in that order; junction bases with no gene match: 4. Germline CDR1 and CDR2: SGHKS and YYEKEE (reference sequence). CDR3 length equals 16 residues. CDR3 protein: CASSLSAGGRTDTQYF. The CDR3 nucleotides read TGTGCCAGCAGCTTATCAGCGGGGGGGCGCACAGATACGCAGTATTTT.

This chain joins TRBV9 and TRBJ2-3, with a tentative D call TRBD1 (5 bases). The germline V and J ends were trimmed by 0 bases and 6 bases, with 8 bases remaining between them. CDR3 length: 13 residues. Germline assignment: CDR1 SGDLS and CDR2 YYNGEE. CDR3 coding DNA: TGTGCCAGCAGCGTAGTAGGGGCGGATACGCAGTATTTT. Protein product: CASSVVGADTQYF.

Concerning this clone: An end of the junction differs from the germline gene, which may be a read error. The chain has TRBV4-3 and TRBJ2-6; 9 nucleotides agree with TRBD1. This CDR3 has 20 amino acids. CDR1 is LGHNA and CDR2 is YSLEER in the germline V gene. CDR3 DNA sequence: TGCGCTAGCAGCCATGAATCTCCGGGACAGGGATACGCTGGGGCCAACGTCCTGACTTTC. This codes for CASSHESPGQGYAGANVLTF.

The chain uses TRBV30 and TRBJ1-1; possibly TRBD1 for D (5 bases). This CDR3 comprises 13 residues. Germline V gives CDR1 GTSNPN, CDR2 SVGIG (reference sequence). Trimming pared 0 bases from V and 7 bases from J, leaving 12 bases between. The CDR3 bases are TGTGCCTGGAGTGTACAAGGGGCAGGTGAAGCTTTCTTT. It encodes CAWSVQGAGEAFF. Combining the CDR3 with reference TRBV30 and TRBJ1-1 gives the whole variable domain SQTIHQWPATLVQPVGSPLSLECTVEGTSNPNLYWYRQAAGRGLQLLFYSVGIGQISSEVPQNLSASRPQDRQFILSSKKLLLSDSGFYLCAWSVQGAGEAFFGQGTRLTVV.

This chain links TRBV28 with TRBJ2-2; D perhaps matches TRBD1 (6 bases). V dropped 6 bases and J dropped 6 bases, with 17 bases sitting between them. Germline V gene lookup returns CDR1 MDHEN and CDR2 SYDVKM. This CDR3 is 15 amino acids long. The CDR3 bases are TGTGCCAGCAGCCGAACAGGGATAGGGGCCGGGGAGCTGTTTTTT. Encoded protein: CASSRTGIGAGELFF.

This chain connects TRBV7-3 to TRBJ1-2; the D gene is possibly TRBD1 (5 bases). Deletions cut 5 bases from V and 4 bases from J, with 17 bases between. Germline V gene lookup returns CDR1 SGHTA and CDR2 FQGTGA. The CDR3 covers 15 residues. The CDR3 protein is CASSPTGVESYGYTF. The CDR3 bases are TGTGCCAGCAGCCCCACGGGGGTAGAGAGCTATGGCTACACCTTC.

This chain connects TRBV9 to TRBJ1-1; D is unresolved. CDR1 and CDR2 (germline): SGDLS, YYNGEE. Trimming shortened V by 0 bases and J by 4 bases, and 13 bases separated the two germline ends. The CDR3 totals 15 residues. The DNA of the CDR3 is TGTGCCAGCAGCGTAGGCCCGGGGTCGGGCACTGAAGCTTTCTTT. Protein: CASSVGPGSGTEAFF.